Reported below is one T cell receptor (beta chain). Its antigen remains unknown. The sample is drawn from a study of cytomegalovirus exposure and HLA in healthy donors. Across the whole study: Genotyping showed around four fifths of over 350 donors falling in the Caucasian-associated ancestry cluster. Study-level points and caveats: The number of N-insertions in an Asian-associated ancestry cluster was reportedly below the 666-donor mean in a later analysis. Associated with cytomegalovirus, according to the listing, were 150 to 200 TCR beta chains. In a later analysis, CMV-associated beta chains were mostly HLA-associated, it appeared.

PCR was performed using 60 Vbeta and 13 Jbeta primers. Measured with immunoSEQ multiplex PCR; TCRdb has only the in-frame clones, and not every one. The data hold 100,000 or so clones, with around four fifths observed a single time. The receptor comes from a man aged 30-40 years in good health and CMV-seronegative. Sequenced sample: PBMCs.

DNA for the CDR3: TGTGCCAGCAGTGAACTTAGTATCCCAACTAATGAAAAACTGTTTTTT. It translates to CASSELSIPTNEKLFF. The chain uses TRBV6-1 and TRBJ1-4; the D is unclear. The CDR3 runs 16 residues. CDR1 is MNHNS and CDR2 is SASEGT in the germline V gene. Trimming removed 2 bases from V and 0 bases from J, with 10 bases in between.